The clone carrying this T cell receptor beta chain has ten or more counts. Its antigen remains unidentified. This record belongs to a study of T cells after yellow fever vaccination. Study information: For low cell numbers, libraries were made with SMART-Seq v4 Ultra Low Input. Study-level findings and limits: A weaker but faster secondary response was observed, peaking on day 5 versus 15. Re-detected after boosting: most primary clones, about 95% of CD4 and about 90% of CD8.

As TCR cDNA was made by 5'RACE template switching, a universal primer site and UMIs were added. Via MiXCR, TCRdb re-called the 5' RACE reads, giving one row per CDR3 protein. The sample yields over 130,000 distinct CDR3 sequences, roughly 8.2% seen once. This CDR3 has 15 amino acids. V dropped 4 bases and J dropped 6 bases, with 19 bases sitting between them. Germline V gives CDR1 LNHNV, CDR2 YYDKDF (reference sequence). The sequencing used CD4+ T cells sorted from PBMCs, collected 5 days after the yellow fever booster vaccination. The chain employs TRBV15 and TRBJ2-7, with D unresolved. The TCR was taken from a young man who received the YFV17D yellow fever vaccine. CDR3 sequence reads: CATSTGKRGLTEQYF. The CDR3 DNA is TGTGCCACCAGCACTGGGAAACGAGGCCTTACCGAGCAGTACTTC.